These T cell receptor beta chains were read from a single sample in a study of regulatory T cells in long-lasting Graves disease. TCRdb fed the multiplex PCR reads into MiXCR, producing one record per CDR3 protein. The sample records some 240,000 distinct CDR3 sequences, roughly 20% being singletons. These data were also filed under a second study, of T cells in Graves' hyperthyroidism and ophthalmopathy.

This material consisted of peripheral blood mononuclear cells (PBMCs), taken at new diagnosis, from a patient treated with antithyroid drugs. The receptor source for this set is a woman aged 30 to 39 with Graves disease. The CDR3 runs from the conserved cysteine through the conserved F or W. The order of the fields is V gene, clone size, J gene, D gene, CDR3 protein, CDR3 DNA. D genes are given only for firm matches. Only some rows state a clone size, as once, few, many or a class for expanded clones.

v_gene: TRBV3-1; abundance: many; j_gene: TRBJ1-1; d_gene: -; CDR3aa: CASSQVTAMNTEAFF; CDR3nt: TGTGCCAGCAGCCAAGTTACAGCCATGAACACTGAAGCTTTCTTT
v_gene: TRBV14; abundance: -; j_gene: TRBJ2-6; d_gene: TRBD1; CDR3aa: CASSQDFMVGFEGQGAPGANVLTF; CDR3nt: TGTGCCAGCAGCCAAGACTTTATGGTCGGATTCGAAGGACAGGGGGCTCCTGGGGCCAACGTCCTGACTTTC
v_gene: TRBV30; abundance: -; j_gene: TRBJ2-4; d_gene: -; CDR3aa: CAWSVLLGKGIQYF; CDR3nt: TGTGCCTGGAGTGTACTGTTGGGAAAAGGGATTCAGTACTTC
v_gene: TRBV13; abundance: many; j_gene: TRBJ2-2; d_gene: -; CDR3aa: CASSPNAVAGELFF; CDR3nt: TGTGCCAGCAGCCCGAACGCGGTCGCCGGGGAGCTGTTTTTT
v_gene: TRBV20-1; abundance: many; j_gene: TRBJ1-1; d_gene: -; CDR3aa: CSARDADRRNEAFF; CDR3nt: TGCAGTGCTAGAGATGCCGACAGGCGTAATGAAGCTTTCTTT
v_gene: TRBV7-6; abundance: -; j_gene: TRBJ2-1; d_gene: -; CDR3aa: CASSLGAHEQFF; CDR3nt: TGTGCCAGCAGCTTAGGGGCGCATGAGCAGTTCTTC
v_gene: TRBV7-4; abundance: many; j_gene: TRBJ1-4; d_gene: -; CDR3aa: CASSLEGGDEKLFF; CDR3nt: TGTGCCAGCAGCTTAGAAGGAGGGGATGAAAAACTGTTTTTT
v_gene: TRBV6-1; abundance: many; j_gene: TRBJ1-4; d_gene: TRBD1; CDR3aa: CAGWDRGDEKLFF; CDR3nt: TGTGCCGGATGGGACAGGGGCGATGAAAAACTGTTTTTT
v_gene: TRBV12-3/TRBV12-4; abundance: many; j_gene: TRBJ2-3; d_gene: -; CDR3aa: CASSFRLGASFAPDTQYF; CDR3nt: TGTGCCAGCAGTTTTAGACTAGGGGCCTCTTTTGCCCCGGATACGCAGTATTTT
v_gene: TRBV29-1; abundance: many; j_gene: TRBJ2-5; d_gene: -; CDR3aa: CSVRLSQETQYF; CDR3nt: TGCAGCGTGCGACTGAGTCAAGAGACCCAGTACTTC
v_gene: TRBV20-1; abundance: many; j_gene: TRBJ1-2; d_gene: -; CDR3aa: CSARRTGNYGYTF; CDR3nt: TGCAGTGCTAGAAGGACGGGAAACTATGGCTACACCTTC
v_gene: TRBV12-3/TRBV12-4; abundance: -; j_gene: TRBJ2-1; d_gene: TRBD2; CDR3aa: CASSLVWTSGRALGWFF; CDR3nt: TGTGCCAGCAGTTTAGTTTGGACTAGCGGGAGGGCCTTGGGGTGGTTCTTC
v_gene: TRBV10-1; abundance: many; j_gene: TRBJ1-1; d_gene: -; CDR3aa: CASSDGPGRNTEAFF; CDR3nt: TGCGCCAGCAGTGATGGTCCAGGGCGGAACACTGAAGCTTTCTTT
v_gene: TRBV29-1; abundance: many; j_gene: TRBJ2-2; d_gene: -; CDR3aa: CSVPWRGNTGELFF; CDR3nt: TGCAGCGTCCCGTGGCGGGGGAACACCGGGGAGCTGTTTTTT
v_gene: TRBV9; abundance: many; j_gene: TRBJ2-6; d_gene: -; CDR3aa: CASSVAAGSSGANVLTF; CDR3nt: TGTGCCAGCAGCGTAGCGGCAGGTTCGTCTGGGGCCAACGTCCTGACTTTC
v_gene: TRBV7-9; abundance: many; j_gene: TRBJ2-5; d_gene: TRBD1; CDR3aa: CASSLKGAEETQYF; CDR3nt: TGTGCCAGCAGCTTGAAGGGGGCGGAAGAGACCCAGTACTTC
v_gene: TRBV2; abundance: many; j_gene: TRBJ2-7; d_gene: -; CDR3aa: CASSVVSGSSYEQYF; CDR3nt: TGTGCCAGCAGTGTTGTAAGCGGGTCGTCCTACGAGCAGTACTTC
v_gene: TRBV4-1; abundance: many; j_gene: TRBJ1-6; d_gene: -; CDR3aa: CASRDLDGSGNSPLHF; CDR3nt: TGCGCCAGCAGGGACCTGGATGGGAGCGGTAATTCACCCCTCCACTTT
v_gene: TRBV14; abundance: -; j_gene: TRBJ2-7; d_gene: TRBD2; CDR3aa: CASSPWTSSYEQYF; CDR3nt: TGTGCCAGCAGCCCGTGGACTAGCTCCTACGAGCAGTACTTC
v_gene: TRBV30; abundance: many; j_gene: TRBJ1-6; d_gene: -; CDR3aa: CAWRQVDSPLHF; CDR3nt: TGTGCCTGGAGGCAGGTCGATTCACCCCTCCACTTT
v_gene: TRBV18; abundance: many; j_gene: TRBJ2-6; d_gene: -; CDR3aa: CASSRQESGANVLTF; CDR3nt: TGTGCCAGCTCGAGACAGGAATCTGGGGCCAACGTCCTGACTTTC
v_gene: TRBV12-3/TRBV12-4; abundance: many; j_gene: TRBJ2-5; d_gene: -; CDR3aa: CASSPGSRETQYF; CDR3nt: TGTGCCAGCAGTCCCGGGTCGAGGGAGACCCAGTACTTC
v_gene: TRBV28; abundance: many; j_gene: TRBJ2-5; d_gene: TRBD1; CDR3aa: CATSGQGIGETQYF; CDR3nt: TGTGCCACCTCGGGACAGGGGATCGGTGAGACCCAGTACTTC
v_gene: TRBV25-1; abundance: -; j_gene: TRBJ2-6; d_gene: -; CDR3aa: CASSDRRSPSGANVLTF; CDR3nt: TGTGCCAGCAGTGATCGTCGCAGCCCCTCTGGGGCCAACGTCCTGACTTTC
v_gene: TRBV6-2/TRBV6-3; abundance: many; j_gene: TRBJ1-1; d_gene: -; CDR3aa: CASCDVGWGNTEAFF; CDR3nt: TGTGCCAGCTGTGATGTGGGTTGGGGGAACACTGAAGCTTTCTTT
v_gene: TRBV12-3/TRBV12-4; abundance: many; j_gene: TRBJ1-5; d_gene: TRBD1; CDR3aa: CASSIYRGSNQPQHF; CDR3nt: TGTGCCAGCAGTATATACAGGGGTAGCAATCAGCCCCAGCATTTT
v_gene: TRBV7-9; abundance: many; j_gene: TRBJ1-5; d_gene: -; CDR3aa: CASSLDTASGPQHF; CDR3nt: TGTGCCAGCAGCTTGGACACTGCCTCTGGGCCCCAGCATTTT
v_gene: TRBV28; abundance: many; j_gene: TRBJ1-1; d_gene: -; CDR3aa: CASSPLGTDLNTEAFF; CDR3nt: TGTGCCAGCAGCCCCCTCGGGACGGACCTGAACACTGAAGCTTTCTTT
v_gene: TRBV28; abundance: many; j_gene: TRBJ1-5; d_gene: -; CDR3aa: CASSSVYQPQHF; CDR3nt: TGTGCCAGCAGTTCAGTATATCAGCCCCAGCATTTT
v_gene: TRBV12-3/TRBV12-4; abundance: -; j_gene: TRBJ2-2; d_gene: -; CDR3aa: CASSLGRVLGGQGAGTGELFF; CDR3nt: TGTGCCAGCAGTTTAGGACGGGTCCTCGGGGGGCAGGGGGCGGGAACCGGGGAGCTGTTTTTT
v_gene: TRBV27; abundance: many; j_gene: TRBJ2-7; d_gene: TRBD1; CDR3aa: CASSHTGTGGGEQYF; CDR3nt: TGTGCCAGCAGCCACACCGGGACAGGGGGAGGCGAGCAGTACTTC